The rows below give T cell receptor beta chains drawn from one sample of a study of T cell responses to AZD1222 COVID-19 vaccine. Using immunoSEQ multiplex PCR, the repertoire was profiled, and TCRdb retains in-frame clones only, with some absent. The table has more than 110,000 clones, 70% to 90% seen once. This material consisted of peripheral blood, taken on day 0 of AZD1222 vaccination. Receptor source: an adult in good health. Each CDR3 is given with its conserved first and last residue. A D gene is named only where the DNA matches it firmly. Clone size appears in some rows only: once, few, many, or a class for an expanded clone.

>NA|TRBV28|TRBJ1-5|once
CASSSTGERDQPQHF
TGTGCCAGCAGCTCTACAGGAGAGAGAGATCAGCCCCAGCATTTT
>NA|TRBV25-1|TRBJ2-7|NA
CASSRRGTYEQYF
TGTGCCAGCAGTCGCCGGGGCACCTACGAGCAGTACTTC
>NA|TRBV13|TRBJ2-1|NA
CASSLGSSYNEQFF
TGTGCCAGCAGCTTAGGGAGCTCCTACAATGAGCAGTTCTTC
>NA|TRBV7-9|TRBJ2-3|NA
CASSTTSTDTQYF
TGTGCCAGCAGCACCACGAGCACAGATACGCAGTATTTT
>NA|TRBV4-2|TRBJ1-2|NA
CASSQEEWQGYGYTF
TGTGCCAGCAGCCAAGAAGAGTGGCAGGGGTATGGCTACACCTTC
>NA|TRBV5-5|TRBJ2-1|NA
CASSLLGICSYNEQFF
TGTGCCAGCAGCTTGCTCGGCATTTGCTCCTACAATGAGCAGTTCTTC
>NA|TRBV7-2|TRBJ2-2|NA
CASSLGVGTGELFF
TGTGCCAGCAGCCTAGGGGTGGGGACCGGGGAGCTGTTTTTT
>TRBD2|TRBV11-3|TRBJ2-1|NA
CASSLGRGNGEQFF
TGTGCCAGCAGCTTAGGGCGGGGGAATGGTGAGCAGTTCTTC
>TRBD2|TRBV30|TRBJ2-1|NA
CAWGTSQYNEQFF
TGTGCCTGGGGGACTAGTCAGTACAATGAGCAGTTCTTC
>TRBD1|TRBV7-9|TRBJ2-3|once
CASSSRTGGAQDTQYF
TGTGCCAGCAGCTCCCGGACAGGGGGCGCACAAGATACGCAGTATTTT
>TRBD1|TRBV7-8|TRBJ2-1|NA
CASSLRTGPTGNEQFF
TGTGCCAGCAGCCTCAGGACAGGGCCAACCGGAAATGAGCAGTTCTTC
>NA|TRBV27|TRBJ2-3|NA
CASSLLGGEATDTQYF
TGTGCCAGCAGTTTATTAGGCGGAGAGGCCACAGATACGCAGTATTTT
>TRBD1|TRBV28|TRBJ1-4|NA
CASSSPGGGGREKLFF
TGTGCCAGCAGTTCTCCAGGGGGCGGAGGTCGTGAAAAACTGTTTTTT
>NA|TRBV11-2|TRBJ2-1|NA
CASGDWEQFF
TGTGCCAGCGGAGACTGGGAGCAGTTCTTC
>NA|TRBV12-3/TRBV12-4|TRBJ1-1|NA
CASSLMGSTEAFF
TGTGCCAGCAGTTTAATGGGGAGCACTGAAGCTTTCTTT
>TRBD2|TRBV19|TRBJ2-2|once
CASTLPGSSGGNTGELFF
TGTGCCAGTACCTTACCCGGGAGTAGCGGGGGGAACACCGGGGAGCTGTTTTTT
>NA|TRBV5-1|TRBJ1-4|NA
CASSFRANEKLFF
TGCGCCAGCAGCTTTAGGGCAAACGAAAAACTGTTTTTT
>NA|TRBV5-4|TRBJ1-6|NA
CASSLGRDSPLHF
TGTGCCAGCAGCCTCGGGAGGGATTCACCCCTCCACTTT
>NA|TRBV2|TRBJ2-2|NA
CASSEAPGTGELFF
TGTGCCAGCAGTGAAGCCCCGGGGACCGGGGAGCTGTTTTTT
>NA|TRBV6-5|TRBJ2-1|NA
CASSYANEQFF
TGTGCCAGCAGTTACGCCAATGAGCAGTTCTTC
>TRBD1|TRBV6-5|TRBJ2-2|NA
CASRRPGQGIGELFF
TGTGCCAGCAGGAGACCCGGACAGGGTATCGGGGAGCTGTTTTTT
>NA|TRBV3-1/TRBV3-2|TRBJ1-2|NA
CASSQGRTASYGYTF
TGTGCCAGCAGCCAAGGCCGGACCGCCTCTTATGGCTACACCTTC
>TRBD2|TRBV30|TRBJ2-7|NA
CAWSRQGLRLAGDFYEQYF
TGTGCCTGGAGTCGACAGGGACTGAGACTAGCGGGAGATTTCTACGAGCAGTACTTC
>NA|TRBV10-3|TRBJ1-1|NA
CAIRGGLNTEAFF
TGTGCCATCAGGGGGGGGCTGAACACTGAAGCTTTCTTT
>NA|TRBV7-2|TRBJ1-2|NA
CASSLVIRSGLGGYTF
TGTGCCAGCAGCTTAGTTATAAGGAGTGGCTTGGGCGGCTACACCTTC
>TRBD2|TRBV27|TRBJ2-1|NA
CASSRTSGSEQFF
TGTGCCTCCTCGAGGACTAGCGGTAGTGAGCAGTTCTTC